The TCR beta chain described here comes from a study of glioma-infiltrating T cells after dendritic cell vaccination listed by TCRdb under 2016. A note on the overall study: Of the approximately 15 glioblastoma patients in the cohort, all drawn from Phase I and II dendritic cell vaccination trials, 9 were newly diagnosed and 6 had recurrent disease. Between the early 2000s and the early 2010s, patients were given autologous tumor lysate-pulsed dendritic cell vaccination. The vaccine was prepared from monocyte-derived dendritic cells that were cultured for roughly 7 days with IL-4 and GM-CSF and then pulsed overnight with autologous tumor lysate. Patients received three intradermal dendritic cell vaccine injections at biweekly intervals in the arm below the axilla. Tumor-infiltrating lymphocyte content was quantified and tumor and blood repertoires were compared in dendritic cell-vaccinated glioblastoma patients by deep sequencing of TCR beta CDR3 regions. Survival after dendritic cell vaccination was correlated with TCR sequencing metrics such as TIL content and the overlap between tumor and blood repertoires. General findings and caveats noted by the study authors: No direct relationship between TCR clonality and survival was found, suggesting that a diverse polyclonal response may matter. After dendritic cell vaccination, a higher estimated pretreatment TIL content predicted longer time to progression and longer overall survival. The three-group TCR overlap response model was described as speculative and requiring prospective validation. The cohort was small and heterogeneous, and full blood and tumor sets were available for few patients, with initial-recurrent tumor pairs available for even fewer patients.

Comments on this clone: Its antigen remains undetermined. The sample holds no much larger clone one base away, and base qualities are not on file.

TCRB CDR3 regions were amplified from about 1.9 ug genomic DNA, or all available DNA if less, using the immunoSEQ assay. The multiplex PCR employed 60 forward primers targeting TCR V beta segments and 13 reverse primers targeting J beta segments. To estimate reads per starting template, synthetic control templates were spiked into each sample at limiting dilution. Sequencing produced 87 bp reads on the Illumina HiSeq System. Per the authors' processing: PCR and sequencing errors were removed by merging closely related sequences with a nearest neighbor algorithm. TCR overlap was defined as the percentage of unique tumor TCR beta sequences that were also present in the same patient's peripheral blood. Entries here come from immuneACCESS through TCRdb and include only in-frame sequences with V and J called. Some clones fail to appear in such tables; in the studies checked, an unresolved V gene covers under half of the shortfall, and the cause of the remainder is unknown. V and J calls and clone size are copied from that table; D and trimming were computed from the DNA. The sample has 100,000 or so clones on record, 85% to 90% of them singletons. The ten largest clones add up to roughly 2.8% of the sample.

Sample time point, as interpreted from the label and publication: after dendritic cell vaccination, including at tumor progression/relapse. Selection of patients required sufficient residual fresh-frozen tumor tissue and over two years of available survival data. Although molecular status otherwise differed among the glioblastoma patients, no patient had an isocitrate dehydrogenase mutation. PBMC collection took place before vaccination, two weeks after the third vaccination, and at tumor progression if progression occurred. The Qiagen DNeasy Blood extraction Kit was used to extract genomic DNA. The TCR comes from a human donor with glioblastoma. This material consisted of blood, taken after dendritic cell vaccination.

CDR3 loop: CAFLAGGPNEQFF. The DNA sequence reads TGTGCCTTTCTAGCGGGAGGGCCCAATGAGCAGTTCTTC. Recombination linked TRBV30 to TRBJ2-1; TRBD2 fits 12 bases in the junction. Via the germline V gene (reference sequence), CDR1 is GTSNPN and CDR2 SVGIG. Clipping removes 7 bases from V and 6 bases from J, with 4 as the unmatched junction base count. Including the terminal cysteine and phenylalanine, the CDR3 comprises 13 residues. Only the CDR3 region is kept as DNA, spanning 39 bases read in frame from base 1.